These 26 T cell receptor beta chains share one sample of origin, sequenced in a study of CD8+ T cells in alopecia areata. As the sequencing template, cDNA was produced by extracting RNA and reverse transcribing it. Profiled with immunoSEQ multiplex PCR; TCRdb holds only in-frame clones, not every one. The table lists approximately 110,000 clones, with no singletons. Sequencing was performed on lesional skin. The receptor source for this set is a C3H/HeJ mouse with alopecia areata. This line is of MHC haplotype H2-k.

About this clone: Germline and genes: mouse. The CDR3 extends 4 residues past the end of the read, so its final part is completed from the germline J gene. The gene calls are TRBV13-3 and TRBJ1-1, with 8 positions matching TRBD1. The germline gives CDR1 NNHDY, CDR2 SYVADS. CDR3 length: 15 amino acids. The J segment lost 4 bases and the V segment lost 2 bases, leaving 7 bases of the junction unmatched. The DNA read from the CDR3 is TGTGCCAGCAGTGAAGGCAGGGGGCAGAGCACA. Translating it yields CASSEGRGQST. Given in full, the CDR3 is CASSEGRGQSTEVFF.

Points on this clone: The genes are named according to mouse. The read terminates 4 residues before the CDR3 end, so the remaining end is supplied by the germline J gene. This CDR3 is also generated by other DNA sequences in the sample. The V and J genes are TRBV13-3 and TRBJ1-2; 8 positions match TRBD1. The CDR3 consists of 14 residues. CDR1 is NNHDY, CDR2 SYVADS, per germline. The CDR3 loop reads CASSRQGRNSDYTF. CDR3 bases read: TGTGCCAGCAGTAGACAGGGGAGGAATTCC.

Ten or more counts support this clone. Any gene name here is a mouse gene name. Partial CDR3 DNA: TGTGCCAGCAGTGATACTGGGGGGGACTATAACTATGCT. Amino acid sequence: CASSDTGGDYNYA. The whole CDR3 protein is CASSDTGGDYNYAEQFF. The chain uses TRBV13-3 and TRBJ2-1; 10 bases align to TRBD2. The DNA ends 4 residues before the CDR3 does, and the rest of the CDR3 is filled in from the germline J gene. V shed 1 base and J 0 bases; nucleotides not matched to a gene: 4. Germline CDR1 is NNHDY and CDR2 is SYVADS. The CDR3 is 17 amino acids.

In its sample, this clone was seen a few times. Gene names are the mouse ones. The CDR3 is cut off 4 residues early in the read; its end comes from the germline J gene. The chain combines TRBV13-3 with TRBJ2-1, with 11 bases matching TRBD2. Trimming at V came to 5 bases and at J to 6 bases, leaving 7 bases not matched to a gene. The CDR3 is 15 amino acids. The germline V gene encodes CDR1 NNHDY and CDR2 SYVADS. The chain's CDR3 is CASSRTGGRGAEQFF. Incomplete CDR3 DNA: TGTGCCAGCAGCCGGACTGGGGGGAGGGGTGCT.

Turning to this clone: Mouse germline and gene names are used. From the germline J gene comes the end of the CDR3, since the read stops 4 residues before it. The chain couples TRBV13-3 to TRBJ2-1; tentative D call: TRBD1 (6 bases). The germline CDR1 and CDR2 sequences are NNHDY and SYVADS. The CDR3 is 16 amino acids. The V end was cut by 0 bases, the J end by 4 bases, with 14 bases between. The CDR3 sequence is CASSDASQGRYAEQFF. The DNA read from the CDR3 is TGTGCCAGCAGTGATGCATCACAGGGAAGGTATGCT.

This clone has more than one count but fewer than ten. Genes and germline come from the mouse. The read is 4 residues too short to cover the CDR3 end, so that end is filled in from the germline J gene. The same CDR3 is also encoded by other DNA sequences in this sample. This sequence joins TRBV19 and TRBJ2-5; tentatively, D is TRBD1 or TRBD2 (6 bases each). Per germline, CDR1 FNHDT and CDR2 SITEND (reference sequence). This CDR3 is built from 14 residues. CDR3: CASSIGGRGDTQYF. Partial CDR3 DNA: TGTGCCAGCAGTATAGGGGGGCGCGGGGAC.

This clone was detected ten times or more. Here the gene names and germline are mouse. With the read ending 4 residues before the CDR3 end, the germline J gene is used to fill in that end. The chain joins TRBV1 to TRBJ2-1, with TRBD1 matching over 9 bases. V lost 3 bases, J lost 0 bases, and 3 bases stayed unmatched. This CDR3 has 16 residues. Germline lookup yields CDR1 NSQYPW and CDR2 LRSPGD (reference sequence). CDR3 DNA, as far as it was read: TGCACCTGCAGTGCGGGACAGGGATATAACTATGCT. Protein product: CTCSAGQGYNYA. The whole CDR3 region reads CTCSAGQGYNYAEQFF. Full variable domain (remainder filled in from reference TRBV1 and TRBJ2-1): VTLLEQNPRWRLVPRGQAVNLRCILKNSQYPWMSWYQQDLQKQLQWLFTLRSPGDKEVKSLPGADYLATRVTDTELRLQVANMSQGRTLYCTCSAGQGYNYAEQFFGPGTRLTVL.

Turning to this clone: The gene symbols are mouse symbols. The CDR3 extends 4 residues past the end of the read, so its final part is completed from the germline J gene. The V gene is TRBV13-2, the J gene TRBJ2-3, with 12 bases fitting TRBD2. Per the germline V gene, CDR1 is NNHNN and CDR2 is SYGAGS (reference sequence). The ends lost 0 bases at V and 3 bases at J; junction bases unmatched: 2. This CDR3 spans 16 amino acids. The chain's CDR3 is CASGDGDWGEAETLYF. Partial CDR3 DNA: TGTGCCAGCGGTGATGGGGACTGGGGGGAAGCAGAA.

For this clone: Germline and genes here are mouse. CDR3 DNA, as far as it was read: TGTGCCAGCAGTTCCGGACAGGGGAAGGGTCAAAAC. Its protein product is CASSSGQGKGQN. The CDR3 in its entirety is CASSSGQGKGQNTLYF. This chain uses TRBV13-3 with TRBJ2-4; 9 bases are a match to TRBD1. The read ends 4 residues before the CDR3 terminus; that terminus is restored from the germline J gene. Germline V gene data show CDR1 as NNHDY and CDR2 as SYVADS. The J segment lost 1 base and the V segment lost 4 bases, leaving 7 bases of the junction unmatched. The length of the CDR3 is 16 residues.

About this clone: Gene names denote mouse genes. The CDR3 is cut off 4 residues early in the read; its end comes from the germline J gene. The V and J genes are TRBV13-3 and TRBJ2-5; TRBD2 agrees at 12 bases. V lost 5 bases, J lost 2 bases, and 3 bases stayed unmatched. CDR3 length: 15 amino acids. The germline V gene encodes CDR1 NNHDY and CDR2 SYVADS. The CDR3 sequence: CASRSTGGAQDTQYF. The CDR3 DNA, read in part, is TGTGCCAGCAGATCGACTGGGGGGGCCCAAGAC.

This clone was seen at least ten times. These gene names are mouse names. The read ends 4 residues before the CDR3 terminus; that terminus is restored from the germline J gene. The V call is TRBV19, the J call TRBJ2-7; 8 nucleotides line up with TRBD1. Looked up from germline, CDR1 is FNHDT and CDR2 is SITEND (reference sequence). The junction had 5 bases not matched to a gene; V was cut back by 6 bases and J by 0 bases. This CDR3 comprises 14 residues. Incomplete CDR3 DNA: TGTGCCAGCACCTCCGGGACAGGCTCCTAT. Protein sequence: CASTSGTGSY. The full CDR3 protein is CASTSGTGSYEQYF. Filled out from reference TRBV19 and TRBJ2-7, the complete variable domain reads GGIITQTPKFLIGQEGQKLTLKCQQNFNHDTMYWYRQDSGKGLRLIYYSITENDLQKGDLSEGYDASREKKSSFSLTVTSAQKNEMAVFLCASTSGTGSYEQYFGPGTRLTVL.

This clone was recorded a few times. Translating the DNA gives a protein that differs from the TCRdb entry at residue 14; the protein shown here is that DNA translation. Mouse gene names and germline throughout. The read gets to within 3 residues of the CDR3 end, and the germline J gene fills in the rest. This chain links TRBV13-1 with TRBJ1-6, with a weak D call TRBD1 (6 bases). TRBJ1-6 is noted as an ORF with a role that remains uncertain. The CDR3 has 17 residues. V was cut by 0 bases and J by 4 bases, with 14 bases left in between. Germline loops: CDR1 NSHNY, CDR2 SYGAGN. CDR3 DNA, as far as it was read: TGTGCCAGCAGTGATGCATCAGGGGCAGTATATAATTCGCCC. It yields the protein CASSDASGAVYNSP. The whole CDR3 sequence is CASSDASGAVYNSPLYF.

On this clone itself: Germline and genes here are mouse. The read ends 4 residues before the CDR3 terminus; that terminus is restored from the germline J gene. The V gene is TRBV1, the J gene TRBJ2-7; 7 nucleotides line up with TRBD2. V gave up 1 base and J gave up 1 base; unmatched junction bases: 7. This CDR3 comprises 16 residues. Germline loops: CDR1 NSQYPW, CDR2 LRSPGD (reference sequence). The part of the CDR3 DNA that was read is TGCACCTGCAGTGCAGTCCCGCTGGGGGTATCCTAT. It encodes CTCSAVPLGVSY. The entire CDR3 sequence reads CTCSAVPLGVSYEQYF.

Remarks on this clone: Gene names and germline match the mouse. The read gets to within 4 residues of the CDR3 end, and the germline J gene fills in the rest. This rearrangement joins TRBV13-3 to TRBJ2-2; D is uncertain. V was shortened by 1 base and J by 2 bases, with 9 bases between the two germline ends. The CDR3 length is 15 residues. The germline V gene has CDR1 NNHDY and CDR2 SYVADS. Incomplete CDR3 DNA: TGTGCCAGCAGTGATCCCCTACATAACACCGGG. Protein product: CASSDPLHNTG. The full-length CDR3 reads as CASSDPLHNTGQLYF.

This clone was observed a handful of times. Here the gene names and germline are mouse. The sequenced fragment ends 4 residues before the CDR3 boundary, so the rest is inferred from the germline J gene. This sequence joins TRBV13-3 and TRBJ1-4; D gene ambiguous. The length of the CDR3 is 13 residues. V lost 4 bases to trimming and J lost 2 bases, with 6 bases between them. The germline gives CDR1 NNHDY, CDR2 SYVADS. CDR3: CASSLLSNERLFF. The part of the CDR3 DNA that was read is TGTGCCAGCAGTCTCCTCTCCAACGAA.

This clone has just a few counts. Mouse gene names apply. The read falls 4 residues short of the CDR3 end, and the missing part is taken from the germline J gene. The rearrangement uses TRBV19 and TRBJ2-7; D uncertain. The CDR3 covers 14 residues. The germline V gene has CDR1 FNHDT and CDR2 SITEND (reference sequence). V was shortened by 2 bases and J by 3 bases, with 12 bases between the two germline ends. The CDR3 sequence: CASSISTEIYEQYF. CDR3 bases read: TGTGCCAGCAGTATTTCCACAGAAATCTAT.

Only a few counts were recorded for this clone. The translated DNA and TCRdb's protein are not identical at residue 10; the protein here was translated from the DNA. Gene names denote mouse genes. The CDR3 goes on 3 residues after the read ends, and that part is filled in from the germline J gene. The rearrangement links TRBV17 to TRBJ1-6; D not resolved. TRBJ1-6 is designated an ORF whose function remains uncertain. Trimming removed 5 bases at V and 7 bases at J, with 9 bases between. Germline V gene data show CDR1 as MNHDT and CDR2 as YYDKIL. The CDR3 contains 13 residues. The part of the CDR3 DNA that was read is TGTGCTAGCAGTCCAAGGGTGAATTCGCCC. This encodes CASSPRVNSP. The whole CDR3 reads CASSPRVNSPLYF.

Turning to this clone: Gene names are mouse gene names. The read ends 4 residues early relative to the CDR3; the germline J gene fills the gap. The chain is built from TRBV1 and TRBJ1-2; perhaps TRBD1 as D (5 bases). Germline CDR1 reads NSQYPW; CDR2 reads LRSPGD (reference sequence). This CDR3 is 14 amino acids long. The germline V and J ends were trimmed by 2 bases and 4 bases, with 11 bases remaining between them. The CDR3 here is CTCSAPRAVSDYTF. CDR3 DNA (partial): TGCACCTGCAGTGCACCCAGGGCTGTCTCC.

In its sample, this clone was seen a few times. Gene and germline names: mouse. Coverage ceases 4 residues before the CDR3 finishes, and the germline J gene fills in the end. The genes are TRBV13-3 and TRBJ2-5; D is possibly TRBD1 (6 bases). This CDR3 has 15 amino acids. Trimming took off 2 bases at V and 2 bases at J, with 12 bases between the two ends. Germline V CDR1 and CDR2: NNHDY, SYVADS. This CDR3 is CASSEGTGTQDTQYF. The covered CDR3 bases are TGTGCCAGCAGTGAAGGAACAGGGACCCAAGAC. The whole variable domain, remainder taken from reference TRBV13-3 and TRBJ2-5, is EAAVTQSPRSKVAVTGGKVTLSCHQTNNHDYMYWYRQDTGHGLRLIHYSYVADSTEKGDIPDGYKASRPSQENFSLILELASLSQTAVYFCASSEGTGTQDTQYFGPGTRLLVL.

In the case of this clone: All gene names here are mouse names. The read finishes 4 residues shy of the CDR3 end, and the germline J gene is used to complete it. The chain links TRBV13-1 to TRBJ1-1; 8 nucleotides align to TRBD1. Germline V gene data show CDR1 as NSHNY and CDR2 as SYGAGN. This CDR3 is 14 amino acids long. The J segment lost 1 base and the V segment lost 3 bases, leaving 2 bases of the junction unmatched. CDR3 amino acids: CASSGTGQNTEVFF. The sequenced CDR3 bases are TGTGCCAGCAGTGGGACAGGGCAAAACACA.

As to this clone: The genes and germline here are from mouse. The CDR3 is cut off 4 residues early in the read; its end comes from the germline J gene. This chain links TRBV17 with TRBJ1-1, with 8 bases that match TRBD1. CDR1 MNHDT and CDR2 YYDKIL come from the germline V gene. CDR3 size: 14 residues. The V gene end was trimmed by 3 bases and the J gene end by 2 bases; junction bases not matched to a gene: 2. CDR3 sequence: CASSSAGGNTEVFF. The DNA read from the CDR3 is TGTGCTAGCAGTAGCGCAGGGGGCAACACA.

As for this clone: Gene labels here are mouse ones. Read sequence stops 4 residues before the CDR3 end, and the germline J gene provides the missing end. The chain combines TRBV1 with TRBJ1-2; 7 nucleotides agree with TRBD1. The CDR3 length is 15 residues. CDR1 is NSQYPW and CDR2 is LRSPGD in the germline V gene (reference sequence). With 0 bases clipped from V and 3 bases from J, the junction kept 4 bases outside the gene matches. The CDR3 protein is CTCSADPGGDSDYTF. CDR3 bases read: TGCACCTGCAGTGCAGATCCAGGGGGAGACTCC.

On this clone itself: Mouse names are used for the genes. The CDR3 is cut off 4 residues early in the read; its end comes from the germline J gene. The rearrangement uses TRBV13-3 and TRBJ2-3; 10 bases match TRBD2. This CDR3 has 15 amino acids. V shed 6 bases and J 3 bases; nucleotides not matched to a gene: 7. Per the germline V gene, CDR1 is NNHDY and CDR2 is SYVADS. CDR3 bases read: TGTGCCAGCACCGACGGCTGGGGGGGCGCAGAA. Translated, it gives CASTDGWGGAE. The whole CDR3 protein is CASTDGWGGAETLYF.

This clone was observed many times. Gene labels here are mouse ones. The read terminates 4 residues ahead of where the CDR3 ends, so the germline J gene completes it. V and J are TRBV13-3 and TRBJ2-1; D is possibly TRBD2 (6 bases). The CDR3 has 15 amino acids. V was pared by 2 bases and J by 3 bases, with 12 bases between. CDR1 is NNHDY, CDR2 SYVADS, per germline. CDR3 loop: CASSEVTGFYAEQFF. CDR3 DNA (partial): TGTGCCAGCAGTGAGGTGACTGGCTTCTATGCT.

Turning to this clone: Genes and germline come from the mouse. The DNA ends 4 residues before the CDR3 does, and the rest of the CDR3 is filled in from the germline J gene. The gene calls are TRBV1 and TRBJ2-1; 7 bases are shared with TRBD1. This CDR3 comprises 13 residues. In germline, CDR1 is NSQYPW, CDR2 LRSPGD (reference sequence). Unmatched junction bases numbered 6, after V lost 7 bases and J lost 6 bases. CDR3 sequence: CTCTFRDSAEQFF. The sequenced part of the CDR3 DNA is TGCACCTGCACCTTCCGGGACAGTGCT.

This clone was seen a few times. Gene labels here are mouse ones. CDR3 residues: CASSPYWGQNTLYF. The DNA read from the CDR3 is TGTGCCAGCAGCCCCTACTGGGGTCAAAAC. This sequence joins TRBV13-3 and TRBJ2-4; tentatively, D is TRBD2 (6 bases). Coverage ceases 4 residues before the CDR3 finishes, and the germline J gene fills in the end. V gave up 5 bases and J gave up 1 base, with 11 bases separating them. Germline lookup yields CDR1 NNHDY and CDR2 SYVADS. This CDR3 contains 14 residues.